Shown below are 12 T cell receptor beta chains from a single sample sequenced in a study of molecular identifiers for immune sequencing clone quantification (dated by TCRdb to about 2018). Preparation of the library involved PCR. The sequencing machine was an Illumina HiSeq 4000. TCRdb applied fastp at Q25 and MiXCR to the public reads, then kept only in-frame beta chains. Records with the same CDR3 protein are collapsed into one entry carrying the most frequent genes and DNA. This sample lists a few hundred thousand distinct CDR3 sequences; about a fifth were detected once. The ten largest clones add up to around 0.84% of the sample. Sequenced sample: naive CD8+ T cells from blood, with Jurkat cell RNA spiked in. The cell subset or site label, read with the paper, signifies: FACS-sorted CD8+CD4-CCR7+CD45RA+ naive T cells. Receptors were obtained from a human donor in good health. Some libraries in this study had Jurkat cell RNA spiked in.

The chain has TRBV6-1 and TRBJ2-7; 11 bases fit TRBD1. The CDR3 covers 16 residues. From germline, CDR1 is MNHNS and CDR2 SASEGT. The junction had 7 bases not matched to a gene; V was cut back by 6 bases and J by 0 bases. The CDR3 loop reads CASRGDRGYTSYEQYF. The CDR3 coding sequence is TGTGCCAGCAGAGGGGACAGGGGGTATACCTCCTACGAGCAGTACTTC.

About this clonotype itself: One end of the junction does not line up with germline, which may come from a read error. This rearrangement joins TRBV28 to TRBJ2-7, with 10 bases lining up with TRBD2. Per germline, CDR1 MDHEN and CDR2 SYDVKM. The CDR3 contains 15 residues. CDR3 residues: CAGSFSSGSPHEQYF. In DNA, the CDR3 is TGTGCCGGCAGTTTTTCTAGCGGGAGCCCGCACGAGCAGTACTTC.

For this clonotype: A much larger clonotype is one base distant, so this may be a read error. The rearrangement uses TRBV12-3 or TRBV12-4 and TRBJ2-5; D possibly corresponds to TRBD1 (8 bases). This CDR3 contains 14 residues. V was trimmed by 6 bases and J by 9 bases, leaving 20 bases between them. DNA for the CDR3: TGTGCCAGCAGCATCAGGGGGCCGCGGGAGTCCCAGTACTTC. Protein: CASSIRGPRESQYF.

This clonotype has a handful of counts. A much larger clone lies a single base off, so this may be a read error. This chain joins TRBV28 and TRBJ2-7; D gene unclear. V dropped 2 bases and J dropped 0 bases, with 5 bases sitting between them. The germline gives CDR1 MDHEN, CDR2 SYDVKM. The CDR3 is 13 residues long. The CDR3 DNA reads TGTGCCAGCAGTTTAAGCCACTCCTACGAGCAGTACTTC. It encodes CASSLSHSYEQYF.

V usage is TRBV13 and J usage is TRBJ2-3; D gene ambiguous. The germline gives CDR1 PRHDT, CDR2 FYEKMQ (reference sequence). The V end was cut by 3 bases, the J end by 8 bases, with 9 bases between. The CDR3 is 12 amino acids. CDR3 region: CASSLTSTTQYF. The CDR3 DNA reads TGTGCCAGCAGCTTGACGAGTACTACGCAGTATTTT.

This clonotype was counted ten times or more. The DNA of the CDR3 is TGTGCCAGCAGACACGCCATTCGAGGGGCCGAGGACATTCAGTACTTC. It codes for CASRHAIRGAEDIQYF. The chain recombines TRBV7-9 with TRBJ2-4; D might be TRBD1 or TRBD2, each matching 5 bases. Trimming took 6 bases from V and 8 from J, leaving 23 bases between them. The CDR3 consists of 16 residues. Germline CDR1 and CDR2: SEHNR and FQNEAQ (reference sequence).

This clonotype was detected a few times. V is TRBV19 and J is TRBJ2-7; the D is unclear. Trimming took off 5 bases at V and 0 bases at J, with 14 bases between the two ends. The CDR3 sequence is 15 residues long. In germline, CDR1 is LNHDA, CDR2 SQIVND (reference sequence). CDR3 sequence reads: CASSYTTLSSYEQYF. Written as DNA, the CDR3 is TGTGCCAGTAGTTATACTACCCTAAGCTCCTACGAGCAGTACTTC.

This clonotype appeared many times. This chain connects TRBV7-2 to TRBJ2-2; TRBD1 aligns across 10 bases. The germline CDR1 and CDR2 sequences are SGHTA and FQGNSA. Trimming cost V 5 bases and J 5 bases; bases outside gene matches: 11. The CDR3 covers 17 residues. CDR3 DNA: TGTGCCAGCAGCAGATACCGGGACAGGGGCGGTACCGGGGAGCTGTTTTTT. This encodes CASSRYRDRGGTGELFF.

The sample holds a few counts of this clonotype. The V call is TRBV4-1, the J call TRBJ1-1; D uncertain. From germline, CDR1 is MGHRA and CDR2 YSYEKL. The V gene lost 4 bases and the J gene lost 5 bases, with 17 bases spanning the gap. The CDR3 length is 15 residues. CDR3 loop: CASSPFGEIGTEAFF. CDR3 DNA: TGCGCCAGCAGCCCCTTTGGGGAAATAGGGACTGAAGCTTTCTTT.

This clonotype has ten or more counts. This chain connects TRBV9 to TRBJ1-5; D is perhaps TRBD1 (5 bases). Trimming left V 3 bases short and J 0 bases short, with 7 bases between. CDR1 SGDLS and CDR2 YYNGEE come from the germline V gene. The CDR3 contains 14 residues. Here the CDR3 reads CASSATDSNQPQHF. The CDR3 coding sequence is TGTGCCAGCAGCGCGACAGATAGCAATCAGCCCCAGCATTTT.

This clonotype was detected only a few times. V usage is TRBV30 and J usage is TRBJ2-3, with 12 bases aligning to TRBD2. CDR1 and CDR2 (germline): GTSNPN, SVGIG (reference sequence). The CDR3 has 15 amino acids. The J segment lost 3 bases and the V segment lost 4 bases, leaving 5 bases of the junction unmatched. The CDR3 loop reads CAWTSGGAVTDTQYF. CDR3 nucleotide sequence: TGTGCCTGGACTAGCGGGGGGGCAGTGACAGATACGCAGTATTTT.

V is TRBV13 and J is TRBJ1-2; D gene uncertain. Looked up from germline, CDR1 is PRHDT and CDR2 is FYEKMQ (reference sequence). Trimming took off 5 bases at V and 3 bases at J, with 10 bases between the two ends. The CDR3 is 13 residues long. CDR3 amino acids: CASSRVGDYGYTF. The CDR3 nucleotides are TGTGCCAGCAGCCGAGTCGGAGACTATGGCTACACCTTC.